Listed below are T cell receptor beta chains from one sample, sequenced in a study of shared clonotypes between healthy human individuals. The table came from immunoSEQ multiplex PCR; TCRdb's copy has only in-frame clones and leaves some out. The sample holds about 2 million clones, approximately 95% seen once. Sample: naive CD4+ T cells sorted from blood. The receptors derive from a young man in good health. CDR3s leave out the opening cysteine and the closing phenylalanine or tryptophan.

13 | TRBV7-8 | ASSLLDRPGNGYT
14 | TRBV15 | ATSRAAGGPGETQY
11 | TRBV5-1 | ASSGSNTNEQF
14 | TRBV9 | ASSARGSARTDTQY
13 | TRBV28 | ASTYSQGAGEKLF
13 | TRBV6-5 | ASSRTTGGNTEAF
12 | TRBV5-1 | ASSQDRSGNTIY
13 | TRBV6-6 | ASSSWIAPTDTQY
13 | TRBV6-5 | ASSYDRTGGYGYT
14 | TRBV14 | ASSENRGWGTDTQY
11 | TRBV6-5 | ASSSGPNSPLH
13 | TRBV4-1 | ASSLPPPWSTEAF
14 | TRBV6-5 | ASSYSKTGRGNTIY
13 | TRBV6-1 | ASSVAGGGYNEQF
14 | TRBV5-1 | ASSTGLAGNTDTQY
14 | TRBV29-1 | SVVGQAGSGANVLT
12 | TRBV7-9 | ASSLGSAWDEQF
10 | TRBV6-5 | ASRAPNSPLH
15 | TRBV27 | ASSFHQIGGGRGGYT
13 | TRBV15 | ATSRGRSYNSPLH
13 | TRBV10-2 | ASREGWGADNEQF
13 | TRBV5-1 | ASSPSGPATDTQY
10 | TRBV2 | ASRPSGVEQF
13 | TRBV5-6 | ASSPGGLSSYEQY
12 | TRBV6-5 | ASTARQGAYEQY
15 | TRBV7-8 | ASSLEMGSSAGGEQY
12 | TRBV7-2 | ASSLVGYTGELF
13 | TRBV10-2 | ASSEPRGGTDTQY
10 | TRBV2 | ASSRTEETQY
12 | TRBV2 | ASSEDRVDSPLH